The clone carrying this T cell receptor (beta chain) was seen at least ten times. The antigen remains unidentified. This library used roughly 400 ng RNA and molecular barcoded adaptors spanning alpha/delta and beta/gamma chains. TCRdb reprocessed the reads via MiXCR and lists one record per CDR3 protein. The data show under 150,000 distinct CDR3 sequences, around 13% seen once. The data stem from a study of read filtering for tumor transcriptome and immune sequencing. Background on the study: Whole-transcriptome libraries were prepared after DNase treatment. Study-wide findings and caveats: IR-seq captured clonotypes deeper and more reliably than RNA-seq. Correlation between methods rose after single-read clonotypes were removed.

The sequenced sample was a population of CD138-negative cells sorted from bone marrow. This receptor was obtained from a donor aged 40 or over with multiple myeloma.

CDR3 bases: TGTGCCAGCAGACCTGACCGCGATCAGCCCCAGCATTTT. Protein sequence: CASRPDRDQPQHF. The chain couples TRBV6-5 to TRBJ1-5; D uncertain. Germline V gives CDR1 MNHEY, CDR2 SVGAGI. Trimming cost V 6 bases and J 5 bases, with 11 bases left between them. The CDR3 length is 13 residues.